A single sample is the source of the 5 T cell receptor beta chains below, sequenced in a study of cytomegalovirus exposure and HLA in healthy donors. Researchers ran the PCR with 60 Vbeta and 13 Jbeta primers. Method: immunoSEQ multiplex PCR; TCRdb's copy keeps in-frame clones and lacks some. The profile shows 150,000 to 200,000 clones, approximately 84% of them singletons. Material: PBMCs. All receptors derive from a girl less than two years old in good health and CMV-seronegative.

The V call is TRBV6-1, the J call TRBJ1-2; perhaps TRBD1 as D (6 bases). The V gene's germline CDR1 is MNHNS and CDR2 SASEGT. The CDR3 has 13 amino acids. V was cut by 0 bases and J by 6 bases, with 8 bases left in between. DNA of the CDR3: TGTGCCAGCAGTGAAGCTGGGGGCGATGGCTACACCTTC. Translated: CASSEAGGDGYTF.

This chain joins TRBV4-2 and TRBJ2-2; D perhaps matches TRBD2 (7 bases). The CDR3 consists of 18 residues. Trimming cost V 0 bases and J 2 bases, with 16 bases left between them. Germline values: CDR1 LGHNA, CDR2 YNFKEQ. CDR3 sequence: CASSQDLAGADNTGELFF. CDR3 DNA: TGTGCCAGCAGCCAAGATTTGGCGGGGGCCGATAACACCGGGGAGCTGTTTTTT.

This sequence joins TRBV30 and TRBJ1-4, with 10 bases aligning to TRBD1. The CDR3 loop spans 14 amino acids. Unmatched junction bases numbered 7, after V lost 4 bases and J lost 8 bases. The V gene's germline CDR1 is GTSNPN and CDR2 SVGIG (reference sequence). CDR3 amino acids: CAWTRQGAREKLFF. The CDR3 DNA sequence: TGTGCCTGGACCCGACAGGGGGCGCGCGAAAAACTGTTTTTT.

The gene calls are TRBV6-5 and TRBJ1-4; 9 nucleotides line up with TRBD1. Germline loops: CDR1 MNHEY, CDR2 SVGAGI. The CDR3 is 14 amino acids. J was trimmed by 6 bases and V by 2 bases; bases with no gene match: 1. CDR3 DNA: TGTGCCAGCAGTTACGGGACAGGGTATGAAAAACTGTTTTTT. This gives the protein CASSYGTGYEKLFF.

The chain joins TRBV9 to TRBJ2-3, with D unclear. The CDR3 has 13 residues. Germline CDR1 reads SGDLS; CDR2 reads YYNGEE. Between the trimmed V and J ends, which lost 3 bases and 2 bases, there was a span of 7 bases. This chain's CDR3 is CASSAIDTDTQYF. CDR3 coding DNA: TGTGCCAGCAGCGCTATAGACACAGATACGCAGTATTTT.